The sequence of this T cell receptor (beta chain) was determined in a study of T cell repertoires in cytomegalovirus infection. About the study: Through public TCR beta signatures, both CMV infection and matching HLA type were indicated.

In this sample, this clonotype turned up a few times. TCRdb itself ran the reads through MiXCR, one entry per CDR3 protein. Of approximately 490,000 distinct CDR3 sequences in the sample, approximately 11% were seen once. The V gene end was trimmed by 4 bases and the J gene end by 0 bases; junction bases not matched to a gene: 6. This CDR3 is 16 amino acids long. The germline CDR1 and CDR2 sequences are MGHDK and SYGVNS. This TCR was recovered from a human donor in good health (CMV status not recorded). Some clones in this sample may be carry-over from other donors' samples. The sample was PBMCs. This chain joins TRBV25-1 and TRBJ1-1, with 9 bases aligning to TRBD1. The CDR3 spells CASSAIGQGMNTEAFF. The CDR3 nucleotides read TGTGCCAGCAGTGCGATTGGACAGGGGATGAACACTGAAGCTTTCTTT.